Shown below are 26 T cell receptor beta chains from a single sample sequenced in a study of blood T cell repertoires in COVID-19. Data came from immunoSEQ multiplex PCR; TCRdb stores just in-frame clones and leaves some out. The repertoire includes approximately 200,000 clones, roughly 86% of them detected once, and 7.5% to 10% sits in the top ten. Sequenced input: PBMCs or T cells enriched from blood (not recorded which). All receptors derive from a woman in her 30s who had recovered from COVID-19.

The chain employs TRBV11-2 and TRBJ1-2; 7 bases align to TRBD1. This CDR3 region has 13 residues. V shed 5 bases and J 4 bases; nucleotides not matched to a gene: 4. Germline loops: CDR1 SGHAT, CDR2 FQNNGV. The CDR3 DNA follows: TGTGCCAGCAGCCCGACAGGGATCTATGGCTACACCTTC. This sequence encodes CASSPTGIYGYTF.

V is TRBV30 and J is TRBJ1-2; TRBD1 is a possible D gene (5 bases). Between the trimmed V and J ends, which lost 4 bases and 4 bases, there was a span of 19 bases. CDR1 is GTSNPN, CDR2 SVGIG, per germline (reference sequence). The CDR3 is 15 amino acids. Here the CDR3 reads CAWNQRGEGTYGYTF. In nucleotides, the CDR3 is TGTGCCTGGAACCAAAGAGGGGAGGGGACCTATGGCTACACCTTC. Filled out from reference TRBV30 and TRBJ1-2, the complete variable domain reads SQTIHQWPATLVQPVGSPLSLECTVEGTSNPNLYWYRQAAGRGLQLLFYSVGIGQISSEVPQNLSASRPQDRQFILSSKKLLLSDSGFYLCAWNQRGEGTYGYTFGSGTRLTVV.

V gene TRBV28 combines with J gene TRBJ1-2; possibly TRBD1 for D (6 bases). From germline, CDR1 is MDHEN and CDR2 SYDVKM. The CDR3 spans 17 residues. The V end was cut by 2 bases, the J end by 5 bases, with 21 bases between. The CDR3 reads CASSLQPSGRGSYGYTF. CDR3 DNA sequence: TGTGCCAGCAGTTTACAACCTTCTGGCAGGGGCAGTTATGGCTACACCTTC.

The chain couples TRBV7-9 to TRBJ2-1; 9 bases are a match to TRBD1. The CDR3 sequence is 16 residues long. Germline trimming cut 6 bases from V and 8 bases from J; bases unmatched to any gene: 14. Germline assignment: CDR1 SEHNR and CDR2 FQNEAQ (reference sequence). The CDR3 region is CASSRGQGQGNHEQFF. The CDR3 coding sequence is TGTGCCAGCAGTAGGGGCCAGGGACAGGGAAACCATGAGCAGTTCTTC.

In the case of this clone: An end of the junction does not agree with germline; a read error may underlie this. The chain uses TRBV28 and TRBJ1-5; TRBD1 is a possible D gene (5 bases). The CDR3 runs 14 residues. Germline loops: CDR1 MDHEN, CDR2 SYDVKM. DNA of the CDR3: TGTGCCAGCCGTTTTCGGAGGGGCCCTCAGCCCCAGCATTTT. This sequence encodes CASRFRRGPQPQHF.

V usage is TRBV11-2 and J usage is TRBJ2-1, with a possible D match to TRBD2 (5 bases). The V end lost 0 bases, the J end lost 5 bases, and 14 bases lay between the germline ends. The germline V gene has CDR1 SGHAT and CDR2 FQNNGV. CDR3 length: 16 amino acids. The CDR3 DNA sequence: TGTGCCAGCAGCTTAGATCTAATCGGGGTCGACAATGAGCAGTTCTTC. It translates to CASSLDLIGVDNEQFF.

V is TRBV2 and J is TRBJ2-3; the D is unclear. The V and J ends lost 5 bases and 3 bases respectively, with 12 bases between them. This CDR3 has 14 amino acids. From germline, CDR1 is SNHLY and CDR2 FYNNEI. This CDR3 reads CASSSRATTDTQYF. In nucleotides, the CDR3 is TGTGCCAGCAGTTCCCGAGCCACTACAGATACGCAGTATTTT.

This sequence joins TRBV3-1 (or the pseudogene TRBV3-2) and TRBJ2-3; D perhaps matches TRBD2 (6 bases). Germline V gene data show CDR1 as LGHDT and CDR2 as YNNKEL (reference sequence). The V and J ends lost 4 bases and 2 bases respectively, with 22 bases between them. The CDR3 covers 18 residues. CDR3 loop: CASSPLPLAEKATDTQYF. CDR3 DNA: TGTGCCAGCAGCCCCTTGCCTTTAGCGGAGAAAGCCACAGATACGCAGTATTTT.

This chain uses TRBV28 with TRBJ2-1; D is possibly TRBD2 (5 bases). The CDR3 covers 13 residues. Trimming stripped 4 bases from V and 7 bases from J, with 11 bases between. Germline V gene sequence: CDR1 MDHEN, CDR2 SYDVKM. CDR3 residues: CASSYGLLNEQFF. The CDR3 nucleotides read TGTGCCAGCAGTTATGGACTCCTAAATGAGCAGTTCTTC. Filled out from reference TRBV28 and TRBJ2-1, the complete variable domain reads DVKVTQSSRYLVKRTGEKVFLECVQDMDHENMFWYRQDPGLGLRLIYFSYDVKMKEKGDIPEGYSVSREKKERFSLILESASTNQTSMYLCASSYGLLNEQFFGPGTRLTVL.

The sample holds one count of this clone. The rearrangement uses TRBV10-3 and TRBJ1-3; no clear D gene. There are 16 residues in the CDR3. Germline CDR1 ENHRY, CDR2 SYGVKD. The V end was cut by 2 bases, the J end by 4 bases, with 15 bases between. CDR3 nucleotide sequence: TGTGCCATCAGTGAGGGTAGATCTTGGGCCGGAAACACCATATATTTT. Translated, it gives CAISEGRSWAGNTIYF.

The CDR3 region has the DNA TGTGCCAGCAGACCCGGGCCGGGGACTGAAGCTTTCTTT. This gives the protein CASRPGPGTEAFF. This chain connects TRBV12-3 or TRBV12-4 to TRBJ1-1; no clear D. This CDR3 region has 13 residues. The ends were cut back, 6 bases at V and 5 bases at J, with 13 bases in the middle.

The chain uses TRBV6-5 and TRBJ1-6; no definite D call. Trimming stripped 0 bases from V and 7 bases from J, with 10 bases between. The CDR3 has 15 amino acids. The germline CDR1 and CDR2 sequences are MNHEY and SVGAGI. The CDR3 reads CASSYSGGQNSPLHF. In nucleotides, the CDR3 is TGTGCCAGCAGTTACTCAGGAGGGCAAAATTCACCCCTCCACTTT.

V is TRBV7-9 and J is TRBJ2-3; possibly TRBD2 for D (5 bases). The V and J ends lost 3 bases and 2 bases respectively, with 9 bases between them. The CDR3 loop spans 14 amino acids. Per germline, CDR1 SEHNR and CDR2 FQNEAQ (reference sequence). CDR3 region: CASSLSGNTDTQYF. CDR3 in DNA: TGTGCCAGCAGCTTGTCGGGGAACACAGATACGCAGTATTTT.

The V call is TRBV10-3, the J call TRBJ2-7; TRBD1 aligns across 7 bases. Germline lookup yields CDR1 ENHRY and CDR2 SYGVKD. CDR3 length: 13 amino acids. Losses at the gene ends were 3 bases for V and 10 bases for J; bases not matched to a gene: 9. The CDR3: CAISDLDRITQYF. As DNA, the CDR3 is TGTGCCATCAGTGACCTGGACAGGATTACCCAGTACTTC.

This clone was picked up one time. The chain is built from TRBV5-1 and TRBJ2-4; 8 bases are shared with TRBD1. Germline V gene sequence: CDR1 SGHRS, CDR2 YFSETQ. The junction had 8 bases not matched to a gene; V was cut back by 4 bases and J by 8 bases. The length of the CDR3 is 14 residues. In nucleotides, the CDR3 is TGCGCCAGCAGCGGCGGACAGGGTAGGGACATTCAGTACTTC. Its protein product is CASSGGQGRDIQYF.

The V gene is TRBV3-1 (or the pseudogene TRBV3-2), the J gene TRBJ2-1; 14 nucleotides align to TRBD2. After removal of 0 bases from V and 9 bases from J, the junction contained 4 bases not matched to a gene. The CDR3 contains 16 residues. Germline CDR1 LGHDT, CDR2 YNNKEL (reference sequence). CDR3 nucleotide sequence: TGTGCCAGCAGCCAAGAGGGACTAGCGGGAGTTTTTGAGCAGTTCTTC. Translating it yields CASSQEGLAGVFEQFF.

The CDR3 DNA is TGTGCCAGCAGCTTGGGACTAGCGGGAGGCGAGCAGTACTTC. Protein: CASSLGLAGGEQYF. The chain employs TRBV7-3 and TRBJ2-7; TRBD2 matches 15 bases. V shed 3 bases, J shed 6 bases, and the junction held 0 bases outside the gene matches. The germline CDR1 and CDR2 sequences are SGHTA and FQGTGA. This CDR3 is 14 amino acids long.

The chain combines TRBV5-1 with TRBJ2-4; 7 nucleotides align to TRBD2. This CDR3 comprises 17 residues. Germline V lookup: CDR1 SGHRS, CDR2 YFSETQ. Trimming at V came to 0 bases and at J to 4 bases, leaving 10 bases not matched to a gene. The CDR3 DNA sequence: TGCGCCAGCAGCTTGGGACTAGCCCTAGTGGAGAAAAACATTCAGTACTTC. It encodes CASSLGLALVEKNIQYF.

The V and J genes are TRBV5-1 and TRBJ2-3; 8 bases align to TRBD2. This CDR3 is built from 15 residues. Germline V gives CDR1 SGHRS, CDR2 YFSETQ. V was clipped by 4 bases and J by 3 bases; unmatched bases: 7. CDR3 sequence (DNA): TGCGCCAGCAGCCAAGCGGGAGCGTTAACAGATACGCAGTATTTT. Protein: CASSQAGALTDTQYF.

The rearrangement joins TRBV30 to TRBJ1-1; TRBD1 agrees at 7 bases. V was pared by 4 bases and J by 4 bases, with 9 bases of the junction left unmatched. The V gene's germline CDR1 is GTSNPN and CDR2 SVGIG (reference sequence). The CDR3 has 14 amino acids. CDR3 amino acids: CAWKGRGEATEAFF. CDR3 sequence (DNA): TGTGCCTGGAAGGGCAGGGGGGAGGCCACTGAAGCTTTCTTT. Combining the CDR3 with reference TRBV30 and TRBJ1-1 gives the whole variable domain SQTIHQWPATLVQPVGSPLSLECTVEGTSNPNLYWYRQAAGRGLQLLFYSVGIGQISSEVPQNLSASRPQDRQFILSSKKLLLSDSGFYLCAWKGRGEATEAFFGQGTRLTVV.

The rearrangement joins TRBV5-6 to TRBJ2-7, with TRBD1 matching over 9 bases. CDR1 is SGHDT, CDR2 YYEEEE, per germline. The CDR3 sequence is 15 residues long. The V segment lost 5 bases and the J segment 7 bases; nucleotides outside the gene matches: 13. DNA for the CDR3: TGTGCCAGCAGATATACAGGGGGCGCCGCTGGAGAGCAGTACTTC. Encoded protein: CASRYTGGAAGEQYF.

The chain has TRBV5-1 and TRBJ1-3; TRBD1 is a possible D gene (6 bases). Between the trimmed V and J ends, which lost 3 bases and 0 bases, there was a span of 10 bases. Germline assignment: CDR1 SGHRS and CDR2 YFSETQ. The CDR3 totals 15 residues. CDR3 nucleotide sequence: TGCGCCAGCAGCTCGGAGGACAGCTCTGGAAACACCATATATTTT. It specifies CASSSEDSSGNTIYF.

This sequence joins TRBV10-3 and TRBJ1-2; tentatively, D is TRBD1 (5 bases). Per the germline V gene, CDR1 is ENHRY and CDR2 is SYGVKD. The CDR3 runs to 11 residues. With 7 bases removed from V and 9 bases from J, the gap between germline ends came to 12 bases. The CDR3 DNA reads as TGTGCCATCACCCGTGACAGACGCTACACCTTC. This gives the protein CAITRDRRYTF.

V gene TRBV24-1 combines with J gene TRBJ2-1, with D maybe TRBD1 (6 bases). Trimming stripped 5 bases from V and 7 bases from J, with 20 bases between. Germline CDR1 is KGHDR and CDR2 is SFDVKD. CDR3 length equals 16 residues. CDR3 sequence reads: CATSAPGTGSGNEQFF. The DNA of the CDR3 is TGTGCCACCAGTGCCCCCGGCACAGGGAGTGGTAATGAGCAGTTCTTC.

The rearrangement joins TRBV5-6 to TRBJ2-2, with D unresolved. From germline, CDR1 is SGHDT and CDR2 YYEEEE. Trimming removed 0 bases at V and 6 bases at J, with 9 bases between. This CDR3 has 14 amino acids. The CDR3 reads CASSLAMVAGELFF. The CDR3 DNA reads TGTGCCAGCAGCTTGGCTATGGTCGCCGGGGAGCTGTTTTTT. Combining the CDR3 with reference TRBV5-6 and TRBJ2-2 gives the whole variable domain DAGVTQSPTHLIKTRGQQVTLRCSPKSGHDTVSWYQQALGQGPQFIFQYYEEEERQRGNFPDRFSGHQFPNYSSELNVNALLLGDSALYLCASSLAMVAGELFFGEGSRLTVL.

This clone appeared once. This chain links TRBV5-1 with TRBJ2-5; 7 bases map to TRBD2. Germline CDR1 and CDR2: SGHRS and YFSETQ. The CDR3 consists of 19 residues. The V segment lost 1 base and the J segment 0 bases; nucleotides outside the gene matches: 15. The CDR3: CASSLTLALQFQYQETQYF. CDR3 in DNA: TGCGCCAGCAGCTTGACACTAGCGCTCCAATTTCAGTACCAAGAGACCCAGTACTTC.